The 17 T cell receptor beta chains listed next were all sequenced from one sample in a study of blood T cell repertoires in COVID-19. TCRdb's copy holds only in-frame clones and misses some; the assay was immunoSEQ multiplex PCR. This repertoire shows 150,000 to 200,000 clones, around 90% found once; its top ten account for around 1.4%. The sample was peripheral blood. Receptors were obtained from a woman aged 45 to 65 with acute or convalescent COVID-19.

This chain links TRBV18 with TRBJ2-6, with D possibly being TRBD1 (5 bases). V was trimmed by 3 bases and J by 0 bases, leaving 9 bases between them. This CDR3 contains 16 residues. Germline CDR1 is KGHSH and CDR2 is LQKENI. As DNA, the CDR3 is TGTGCCAGCTCACCTTACGACAGCTCTGGGGCCAACGTCCTGACTTTC. Translating it yields CASSPYDSSGANVLTF.

This clone has just a few counts. The V and J genes are TRBV5-1 and TRBJ2-5, with 7 nucleotides matching TRBD1. Trimming took 4 bases from V and 3 from J; bases not matched to a gene: 6. Germline CDR1 SGHRS, CDR2 YFSETQ. This CDR3 spans 14 amino acids. This CDR3 is CASSPGQPEETQYF. The DNA for the CDR3 is TGCGCCAGCAGCCCGGGACAGCCCGAAGAGACCCAGTACTTC.

CDR3 amino acids: CAWSGSGNTQYF. CDR3 sequence (DNA): TGTGCCTGGAGTGGAAGCGGGAACACGCAGTATTTT. The chain links TRBV30 to TRBJ2-3; 7 nucleotides align to TRBD2. V shed 1 base and J 9 bases; nucleotides not matched to a gene: 4. CDR1 and CDR2 from the germline V gene are GTSNPN and SVGIG (reference sequence). This CDR3 has 12 residues.

CDR3 coding DNA: TGTGCCAGCAGCGTCCTAGGGACTAGCGGGTCCTACACAGATACGCAGTATTTT. Translating it yields CASSVLGTSGSYTDTQYF. The V call is TRBV9, the J call TRBJ2-3, with 12 bases identical to TRBD2. The CDR3 is 18 residues long. Losses at the gene ends were 2 bases for V and 2 bases for J; bases not matched to a gene: 9. Germline-derived CDR1 and CDR2 are SGDLS and YYNGEE.

V and J are TRBV4-3 and TRBJ2-3; no clear D gene. The CDR3 extends over 18 amino acids. Germline CDR1 reads LGHNA; CDR2 reads YSLEER. Trimming stripped 0 bases from V and 6 bases from J, with 22 bases between. The CDR3 protein is CASSQDSYMLVGGDTQYF. The CDR3, as DNA: TGCGCCAGCAGCCAAGACTCATATATGCTAGTAGGTGGGGATACGCAGTATTTT.

V usage is TRBV5-1 and J usage is TRBJ2-5, with D possibly matching TRBD1 (5 bases). Germline V gene lookup returns CDR1 SGHRS and CDR2 YFSETQ. The length of the CDR3 is 13 residues. V gave up 4 bases and J gave up 1 base, with 8 bases separating them. CDR3 DNA sequence: TGCGCCAGCAGCCAGGGTACCCAAGAGACCCAGTACTTC. Translated, it gives CASSQGTQETQYF.

CDR3 nucleotide sequence: TGTGCCACCAGTGATACCGGGACAGGGCCGACCGGGGAGCTGTTTTTT. This translates into CATSDTGTGPTGELFF. The rearrangement uses TRBV24-1 and TRBJ2-2; 9 positions agree with TRBD1. Germline V lookup: CDR1 KGHDR, CDR2 SFDVKD. Losses at the gene ends were 3 bases for V and 5 bases for J; bases not matched to a gene: 6. CDR3 size: 16 residues.

The genes are TRBV18 and TRBJ2-1; tentatively, D is TRBD2 (5 bases). V lost 2 bases and J lost 9, with 14 bases in between. This CDR3 contains 14 residues. Germline lookup yields CDR1 KGHSH and CDR2 LQKENI. In DNA form, the CDR3 reads TGTGCCAGCTCACCAGAGGATTACGAGGGTGAGCAGTTCTTC. Its protein is CASSPEDYEGEQFF.

The chain links TRBV27 to TRBJ1-2; D possibly corresponds to TRBD1 (5 bases). Germline CDR1 MNHEY, CDR2 SMNVEV (reference sequence). V shed 0 bases and J shed 6 bases, with 8 bases lying between them. The CDR3 length is 13 residues. The CDR3 nucleotides read TGTGCCAGCAGTTTATCATCCAGGGATGGCTACACCTTC. It yields the protein CASSLSSRDGYTF.

V and J are TRBV30 and TRBJ2-2; D unresolved. Germline CDR1 reads GTSNPN; CDR2 reads SVGIG (reference sequence). V was trimmed by 0 bases and J by 6 bases, leaving 8 bases between them. The CDR3 length is 13 residues. The CDR3 region is CAWSVRGPGELFF. DNA of the CDR3: TGTGCCTGGAGTGTACGAGGTCCCGGGGAGCTGTTTTTT.

J is TRBJ2-1 and V is TRBV12-3 or TRBV12-4; D perhaps matches TRBD1 (6 bases). The CDR3 loop spans 13 amino acids. The V and J ends lost 3 bases and 4 bases respectively, with 7 bases between them. Here the CDR3 reads CASSLQGYNEQFF. CDR3 in DNA: TGTGCCAGCAGTTTGCAGGGGTACAATGAGCAGTTCTTC.

The chain links TRBV3-1 (or the pseudogene TRBV3-2) to TRBJ2-7; 7 nucleotides match TRBD1. The V and J ends lost 4 bases and 3 bases, in that order; junction bases with no gene match: 12. Germline V gives CDR1 LGHDT, CDR2 YNNKEL (reference sequence). This CDR3 has 16 amino acids. The CDR3 nucleotides are TGTGCCAGCAGCCCGTTTAGGGGACAGACTTACTACGAGCAGTACTTC. It yields the protein CASSPFRGQTYYEQYF.

This clone was detected only once. The V and J genes are TRBV6-5 and TRBJ2-2; the match to TRBD2 covers 8 bases. Germline V gene lookup returns CDR1 MNHEY and CDR2 SVGAGI. CDR3 size: 16 residues. V shed 4 bases and J 2 bases; nucleotides not matched to a gene: 6. CDR3 loop: CASSSRGGSNTGELFF. DNA for the CDR3: TGTGCCAGCAGTTCACGGGGGGGCTCTAACACCGGGGAGCTGTTTTTT.

This sequence joins TRBV7-3 and TRBJ2-3; TRBD2 aligns across 7 bases. CDR1 is SGHTA, CDR2 FQGTGA, per germline. This CDR3 is built from 14 residues. The V segment lost 2 bases and the J segment 4 bases; nucleotides outside the gene matches: 3. The CDR3 sequence: CASSLAGVADTQYF. The CDR3 region has the DNA TGTGCCAGCAGCTTAGCGGGGGTCGCAGATACGCAGTATTTT.

V is TRBV19 and J is TRBJ1-2, with TRBD1 identical over 8 bases. The CDR3 length is 14 residues. Germline values: CDR1 LNHDA, CDR2 SQIVND (reference sequence). The V segment lost 5 bases and the J segment 4 bases; nucleotides outside the gene matches: 6. The CDR3 here is CASSQTGVTYGYTF. CDR3 coding DNA: TGTGCCAGTAGTCAGACAGGGGTTACCTATGGCTACACCTTC. Full variable domain (outside the CDR3, taken from reference TRBV19 and TRBJ1-2): DGGITQSPKYLFRKEGQNVTLSCEQNLNHDAMYWYRQDPGQGLRLIYYSQIVNDFQKGDIAEGYSVSREKKESFPLTVTSAQKNPTAFYLCASSQTGVTYGYTFGSGTRLTVV.

The chain uses TRBV5-6 and TRBJ2-3, with a tentative D call TRBD2 (5 bases). The CDR3 runs to 15 residues. Germline values: CDR1 SGHDT, CDR2 YYEEEE. Trimming took 0 bases from V and 2 from J, leaving 10 bases between them. The DNA for the CDR3 is TGTGCCAGCAGCTTGGGAAGCGGCTACACAGATACGCAGTATTTT. Amino acids: CASSLGSGYTDTQYF.

The chain employs TRBV6-5 and TRBJ2-7; D uncertain. V was cut by 6 bases and J by 4 bases, with 7 bases left in between. The germline gives CDR1 MNHEY, CDR2 SVGAGI. The CDR3 has 11 residues. CDR3 sequence (DNA): TGTGCCAGCAGCCTAGAGTACGAGCAGTACTTC. It translates to CASSLEYEQYF.